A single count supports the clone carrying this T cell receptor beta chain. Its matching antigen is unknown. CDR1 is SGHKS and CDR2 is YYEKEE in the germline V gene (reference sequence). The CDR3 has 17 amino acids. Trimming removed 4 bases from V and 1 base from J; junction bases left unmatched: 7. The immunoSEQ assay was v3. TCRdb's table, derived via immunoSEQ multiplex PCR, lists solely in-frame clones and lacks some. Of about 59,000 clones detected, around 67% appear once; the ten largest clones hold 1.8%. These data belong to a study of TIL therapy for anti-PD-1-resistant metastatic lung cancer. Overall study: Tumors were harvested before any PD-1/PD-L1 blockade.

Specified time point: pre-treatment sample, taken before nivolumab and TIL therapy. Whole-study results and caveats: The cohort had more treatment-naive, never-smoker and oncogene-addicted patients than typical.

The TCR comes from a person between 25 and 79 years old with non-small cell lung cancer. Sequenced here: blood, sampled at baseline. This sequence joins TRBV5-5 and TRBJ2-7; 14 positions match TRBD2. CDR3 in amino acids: CASSPGLAGGQSYEQYF. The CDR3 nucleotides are TGTGCCAGCAGCCCAGGACTAGCGGGAGGACAATCCTACGAGCAGTACTTC. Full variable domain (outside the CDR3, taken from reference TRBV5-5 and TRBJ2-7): DAGVTQSPTHLIKTRGQQVTLRCSPISGHKSVSWYQQVLGQGPQFIFQYYEKEERGRGNFPDRFSARQFPNYSSELNVNALLLGDSALYLCASSPGLAGGQSYEQYFGPGTRLTVT.